A selection of T cell receptor beta chains follows, all from one sample in a study of cytomegalovirus exposure and HLA in healthy donors. Measured with immunoSEQ multiplex PCR; TCRdb has only the in-frame clones, and not every one. The sample data list under 150,000 clones. The specimen was PBMCs. The receptors derive from a woman aged 40 to 50 in good health and CMV-seronegative. The CDR3 runs from the conserved cysteine through the conserved F or W. The order of the fields is V gene, J gene, CDR3 length, D gene, CDR3 protein, CDR3 DNA. D genes are given only for firm matches.

V: TRBV9
J: TRBJ2-2
length: 15
D: NA
CDR3: CASSARLGNTGELFF
DNA: TGTGCCAGCAGCGCCCGACTGGGGAACACCGGGGAGCTGTTTTTT

V: TRBV11-2
J: TRBJ1-5
length: 15
D: NA
CDR3: CASSLGIISNQPQHF
DNA: TGTGCCAGCAGCTTAGGTATAATTAGCAATCAGCCCCAGCATTTT

V: TRBV11-3
J: TRBJ1-1
length: 12
D: NA
CDR3: CASSLGSGKAFF
DNA: TGTGCCAGCAGCTTAGGCTCCGGGAAAGCTTTCTTT

V: TRBV6-5
J: TRBJ1-2
length: 15
D: TRBD1
CDR3: CASALDRRRGNGYTF
DNA: TGTGCCAGCGCCTTGGACAGGCGGAGAGGGAATGGCTACACCTTC

V: TRBV5-5
J: TRBJ2-3
length: 15
D: TRBD2
CDR3: CASSLGLAEADTQYF
DNA: TGTGCCAGCAGCCTTGGACTAGCGGAGGCAGATACGCAGTATTTT

V: TRBV5-4
J: TRBJ1-1
length: 13
D: NA
CDR3: CASSGSGGAEAFF
DNA: TGTGCCAGCAGTGGGTCCGGGGGGGCTGAAGCTTTCTTT

V: TRBV4-1
J: TRBJ2-3
length: 13
D: NA
CDR3: CASSFLTGDTQYF
DNA: TGCGCCAGCAGCTTTCTGACAGGAGATACGCAGTATTTT

V: TRBV6-4
J: TRBJ1-1
length: 14
D: TRBD1
CDR3: CASSDQGANTEAFF
DNA: TGTGCCAGCAGTGACCAGGGGGCGAACACTGAAGCTTTCTTT

V: TRBV16
J: TRBJ1-5
length: 18
D: TRBD1
CDR3: CASSRKYGDRGQSQPQHF
DNA: TGTGCCAGCAGCCGCAAATACGGCGACAGGGGGCAAAGTCAGCCCCAGCATTTT

V: TRBV29-1
J: TRBJ1-1
length: 12
D: TRBD1
CDR3: CSADRGRSEAFF
DNA: TGCAGCGCTGACAGGGGCCGGTCTGAAGCTTTCTTT

V: TRBV18
J: TRBJ2-5
length: 13
D: NA
CDR3: CASSSGPRETQYF
DNA: TGTGCCAGCTCGAGTGGTCCCCGAGAGACCCAGTACTTC

V: TRBV6-1
J: TRBJ1-1
length: 13
D: TRBD1
CDR3: CASWTGRNTEAFF
DNA: TGTGCCAGCTGGACAGGTCGGAACACTGAAGCTTTCTTT

V: TRBV15
J: TRBJ2-2
length: 15
D: NA
CDR3: CATSRDSISGGELFF
DNA: TGTGCCACCAGCCGGGACTCTATCAGCGGCGGGGAGCTGTTTTTT

V: TRBV10-3
J: TRBJ2-7
length: 15
D: NA
CDR3: CAISEAPDSVYEQYF
DNA: TGTGCCATCAGTGAGGCCCCAGACAGTGTTTACGAGCAGTACTTC

V: TRBV6-5
J: TRBJ2-3
length: 14
D: TRBD1
CDR3: CASSSDRGRDTQYF
DNA: TGTGCCAGCAGTTCGGACAGGGGGCGGGATACGCAGTATTTT

V: TRBV14
J: TRBJ2-5
length: 11
D: NA
CDR3: CASARTETQYF
DNA: TGTGCCAGCGCTAGAACGGAGACCCAGTACTTC

V: TRBV5-6
J: TRBJ1-4
length: 15
D: NA
CDR3: CASSLAPSRREKLFF
DNA: TGTGCCAGCAGCTTGGCTCCATCCCGGCGGGAAAAACTGTTTTTT

V: TRBV4-3
J: TRBJ1-5
length: 14
D: NA
CDR3: CASSQDYVNQPQHF
DNA: TGCGCCAGCAGCCAAGATTATGTTAATCAGCCCCAGCATTTT

V: TRBV7-9
J: TRBJ1-3
length: 13
D: NA
CDR3: CASSLGRLDTIYF
DNA: TGTGCCAGCAGCTTAGGCAGGTTGGACACCATATATTTT

V: TRBV7-6
J: TRBJ1-2
length: 15
D: TRBD1
CDR3: CASSLAPDRVIGYTF
DNA: TGTGCCAGCAGCTTAGCACCCGACAGGGTTATAGGCTACACCTTC

V: TRBV6-6
J: TRBJ2-3
length: 13
D: NA
CDR3: CASSRQKEDTQYF
DNA: TGTGCCAGCAGTAGACAGAAGGAAGATACGCAGTATTTT

V: TRBV6-5
J: TRBJ1-3
length: 16
D: TRBD1
CDR3: CASSYSGQGKGNTIYF
DNA: TGTGCCAGCAGTTACTCGGGACAGGGGAAAGGAAACACCATATATTTT

V: TRBV27
J: TRBJ1-2
length: 13
D: TRBD1
CDR3: CASSLQGANGYTF
DNA: TGTGCCAGCAGTTTACAGGGGGCTAATGGCTACACCTTC

V: TRBV7-2
J: TRBJ1-2
length: 13
D: NA
CDR3: CASSPGGARGYTF
DNA: TGTGCCAGCAGCCCTGGGGGGGCGAGGGGCTACACCTTC

V: TRBV23-1
J: TRBJ1-5
length: 16
D: NA
CDR3: CASSHRPENSSQPQHF
DNA: TGCGCCAGCAGTCACCGCCCGGAAAATAGCAGTCAGCCCCAGCATTTT

V: TRBV7-9
J: TRBJ2-7
length: 12
D: TRBD2
CDR3: CASSFWGRARYF
DNA: TGTGCCAGCAGCTTTTGGGGGAGGGCCCGGTACTTC

V: TRBV10-3
J: TRBJ2-6
length: 15
D: NA
CDR3: CAIRADSSGANVLTF
DNA: TGTGCCATCAGAGCCGACAGCTCTGGGGCCAACGTCCTGACTTTC

V: TRBV7-2
J: TRBJ2-2
length: 12
D: NA
CDR3: CASSSYTGELFF
DNA: TGTGCCAGCAGCTCCTACACCGGGGAGCTGTTTTTT

V: TRBV14
J: TRBJ2-6
length: 13
D: NA
CDR3: CASHSSGANVLTF
DNA: TGTGCCAGCCACAGCTCTGGGGCCAACGTCCTGACTTTC

V: TRBV4-3
J: TRBJ2-1
length: 15
D: TRBD2
CDR3: CASSQEAGGPRGQFF
DNA: TGCGCCAGCAGCCAAGAAGCGGGGGGCCCCCGGGGGCAGTTCTTC

V: TRBV18
J: TRBJ1-5
length: 15
D: TRBD1
CDR3: CASSPETGGAEPQHF
DNA: TGTGCCAGCTCACCAGAGACAGGGGGCGCGGAGCCCCAGCATTTT

V: TRBV7-3
J: TRBJ1-1
length: 13
D: TRBD1
CDR3: CASSLYRGTEAFF
DNA: TGTGCCAGCAGCCTATACAGGGGGACTGAAGCTTTCTTT

V: TRBV2
J: TRBJ2-3
length: 15
D: TRBD2
CDR3: CASSENSGYTDTQYF
DNA: TGTGCCAGCAGTGAAAATAGCGGGTACACAGATACGCAGTATTTT

V: TRBV9
J: TRBJ1-5
length: 15
D: TRBD1
CDR3: CASSVGQGFDQPQHF
DNA: TGTGCCAGCAGCGTTGGACAGGGTTTCGATCAGCCCCAGCATTTT

V: TRBV11-2
J: TRBJ2-3
length: 16
D: TRBD2
CDR3: CASSPFVGSGGSGQYF
DNA: TGTGCCAGCAGCCCCTTCGTTGGTAGCGGGGGCTCTGGGCAGTATTTT

V: TRBV28
J: TRBJ1-1
length: 14
D: NA
CDR3: CASSLRQMNTEAFF
DNA: TGTGCCAGCAGTTTAAGACAGATGAACACTGAAGCTTTCTTT

V: TRBV28
J: TRBJ2-7
length: 15
D: NA
CDR3: CASIRGGESSYEQYF
DNA: TGTGCCAGCATCCGAGGGGGGGAGAGCTCCTACGAGCAGTACTTC

V: TRBV10-3
J: TRBJ2-2
length: 15
D: TRBD2
CDR3: CAISDFGGAAGELFF
DNA: TGTGCCATCAGTGACTTCGGGGGGGCGGCCGGGGAGCTGTTTTTT

V: TRBV9
J: TRBJ2-3
length: 15
D: TRBD2
CDR3: CASSYTSGGTDTQYF
DNA: TGTGCCAGCAGCTACACTAGCGGTGGCACAGATACGCAGTATTTT

V: TRBV7-3
J: TRBJ2-5
length: 13
D: NA
CDR3: CASSLGRGETQYF
DNA: TGTGCCAGCAGCTTAGGCAGGGGAGAGACCCAGTACTTC

V: TRBV19
J: TRBJ2-6
length: 19
D: TRBD1
CDR3: CASSSEFGTAFSGANVLTF
DNA: TGTGCCAGTAGTAGCGAGTTTGGGACAGCCTTCTCTGGGGCCAACGTCCTGACTTTC

V: TRBV10-3
J: TRBJ1-4
length: 15
D: NA
CDR3: CATEPTGPGGEKLFF
DNA: TGTGCCACCGAGCCTACCGGGCCCGGGGGTGAAAAACTGTTTTTT

V: TRBV19
J: TRBJ2-7
length: 15
D: NA
CDR3: CASMEAGGSFYEQYF
DNA: TGTGCCAGTATGGAGGCAGGGGGGTCCTTCTACGAGCAGTACTTC

V: TRBV7-2
J: TRBJ2-3
length: 15
D: TRBD2
CDR3: CASSPGWGGRDTQYF
DNA: TGTGCCAGCAGCCCAGGGTGGGGCGGGAGGGATACGCAGTATTTT

V: TRBV14
J: TRBJ1-1
length: 14
D: NA
CDR3: CASSFQGQGLRAFF
DNA: TGTGCCAGCAGCTTCCAGGGACAAGGACTTCGAGCTTTCTTT

V: TRBV9
J: TRBJ1-5
length: 14
D: TRBD1
CDR3: CASSGDRGEQPQHF
DNA: TGTGCCAGCAGCGGGGACAGGGGGGAGCAGCCCCAGCATTTT

V: TRBV5-4
J: TRBJ1-1
length: 12
D: NA
CDR3: CASRGQGPRLFF
DNA: TGTGCCAGCAGAGGGCAGGGGCCTAGGTTGTTCTTT

V: TRBV7-6
J: TRBJ2-3
length: 16
D: TRBD2
CDR3: CASSLGTSGGSDTQYF
DNA: TGTGCCAGCAGCTTAGGGACTAGCGGGGGGTCCGATACGCAGTATTTT

V: TRBV7-9
J: TRBJ1-6
length: 15
D: NA
CDR3: CASSTTSRSSHHLHF
DNA: TGTGCCAGCAGCACTACTTCCCGATCCAGCCACCATCTCCACTTT

V: TRBV7-2
J: TRBJ1-1
length: 14
D: NA
CDR3: CASSLELSLGGAFF
DNA: TGTGCCAGCAGCTTAGAACTGAGTTTAGGAGGGGCTTTCTTT

V: TRBV7-7
J: TRBJ2-5
length: 14
D: NA
CDR3: CASSLGGQQETQYF
DNA: TGTGCTAGCAGCTTAGGAGGACAGCAAGAGACCCAGTACTTC

V: TRBV18
J: TRBJ1-3
length: 14
D: TRBD1
CDR3: CASSPGTGGNTIYF
DNA: TGTGCCAGCTCACCGGGGACAGGGGGAAACACCATATATTTT

V: TRBV6-6
J: TRBJ1-1
length: 13
D: NA
CDR3: CASSLPVNTEAFF
DNA: TGTGCCAGCAGTTTACCGGTGAACACTGAAGCTTTCTTT